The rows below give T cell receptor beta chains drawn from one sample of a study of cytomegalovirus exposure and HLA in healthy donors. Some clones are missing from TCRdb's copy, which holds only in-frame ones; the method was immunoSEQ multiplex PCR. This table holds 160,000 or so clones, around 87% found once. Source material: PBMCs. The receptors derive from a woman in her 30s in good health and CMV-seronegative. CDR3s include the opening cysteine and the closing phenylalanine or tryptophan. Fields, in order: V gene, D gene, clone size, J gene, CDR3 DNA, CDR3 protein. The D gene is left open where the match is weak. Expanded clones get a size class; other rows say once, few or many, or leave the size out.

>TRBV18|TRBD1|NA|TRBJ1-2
TGTGCCAGCTCACCCAGGACAGGAGACTACTATGGCTACACCTTC
CASSPRTGDYYGYTF
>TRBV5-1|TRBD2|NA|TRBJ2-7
TGCGCCAGCAGCCATACCGCAGCGGGGGCCCCCTACGAGCAGTACTTC
CASSHTAAGAPYEQYF
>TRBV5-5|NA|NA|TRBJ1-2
TGTGCCAGCAGCTTTGGGGGCAAGGATGGCTACACCTTC
CASSFGGKDGYTF
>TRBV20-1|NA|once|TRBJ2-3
TGCAGTGCTCTACCTACAGATACGCAGTATTTT
CSALPTDTQYF
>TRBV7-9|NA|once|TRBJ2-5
TGTGCCAGCAGCTCGGAGGTCCAAGAGACCCAGTACTTC
CASSSEVQETQYF
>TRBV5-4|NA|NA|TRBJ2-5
TGTGCCAGCAGCTTTCACTCAGGAGAGACCCAGTACTTC
CASSFHSGETQYF
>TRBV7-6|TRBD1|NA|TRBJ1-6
TGTGCCAGCAGCTCCGACAGGGGAGGTTTGTCGTCACCCCTCCACTTT
CASSSDRGGLSSPLHF
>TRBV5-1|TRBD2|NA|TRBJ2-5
TGCGCCAGCAGCTCCGCATTAGCGGGAGGACAAGAGACCCAGTACTTC
CASSSALAGGQETQYF
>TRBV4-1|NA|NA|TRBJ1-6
TGCGCCAGCAGTCTCGACCCGCAGGATAATTCACCCCTCCACTTT
CASSLDPQDNSPLHF
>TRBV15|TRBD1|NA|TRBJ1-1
TGTGCCACCAGCAGAACCGGGACAGCCAACACTGAAGCTTTCTTT
CATSRTGTANTEAFF
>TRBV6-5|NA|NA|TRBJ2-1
TGTGCCAGCAGTGTTACTAGGAGGGTCGGGGAGCAGTTCTTC
CASSVTRRVGEQFF
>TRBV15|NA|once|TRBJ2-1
TGTGCCACCAGCAGAGTAATTGGGCGAGATGAGCAGTTCTTC
CATSRVIGRDEQFF
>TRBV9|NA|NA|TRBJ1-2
TGTGCCAGCAGCGTAGCTCCGTCCCGGGGGGGCGTTTATGGCTACACCTTC
CASSVAPSRGGVYGYTF
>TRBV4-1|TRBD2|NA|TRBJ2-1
TGCGCCAGCAGCCAACCCGGGACTAGCGTCAATGAGCAGTTCTTC
CASSQPGTSVNEQFF
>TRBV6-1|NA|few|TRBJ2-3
TGTGCCAGCAGTGGGTCAGGGGATACAGATACGCAGTATTTT
CASSGSGDTDTQYF
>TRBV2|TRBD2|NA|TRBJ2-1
TGTGCCAGCAGTCCAACTAGCGCCTCCTACAATGAGCAGTTCTTC
CASSPTSASYNEQFF
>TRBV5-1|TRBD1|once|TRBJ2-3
TGCGCCAGCAGCTTGAATCCTGACAGGGGGCATGCAGATACGCAGTATTTT
CASSLNPDRGHADTQYF
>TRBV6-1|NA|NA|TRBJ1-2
TGTGCCACATACTCAAACTATGGCTACACCTTC
CATYSNYGYTF
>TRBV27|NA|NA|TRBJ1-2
TGTGCCAGCAGTTTACAGGGTGGCTATGGCTACACCTTC
CASSLQGGYGYTF
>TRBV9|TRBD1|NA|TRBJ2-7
TGTGCCAGCAGCGGACAGGGGGTCCCCCACGGGGAGCAGTACTTC
CASSGQGVPHGEQYF
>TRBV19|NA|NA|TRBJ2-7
TGTGCCAGTTCGGCGGTGATATGGTACGAGCAGTACTTC
CASSAVIWYEQYF
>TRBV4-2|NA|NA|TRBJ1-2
TGTGCCAGCAGCCAAGATTCGTCCAGTCCCTATGGCTACACCTTC
CASSQDSSSPYGYTF
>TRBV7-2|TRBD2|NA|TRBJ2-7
TGTGCCAGCGCAGCTTCTAGCGGACAACCCTACGAGCGGTACTTC
CASAASSGQPYERYF
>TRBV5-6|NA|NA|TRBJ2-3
TGTGCCAGCAGCTTGCGTGGCAGGGAATTGGGCACAGATACGCAGTATTTT
CASSLRGRELGTDTQYF
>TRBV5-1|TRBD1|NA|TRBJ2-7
TGCGCCAGCAGCCTGGTAGGGGGCCCCACCTACGAGCAGTACTTC
CASSLVGGPTYEQYF
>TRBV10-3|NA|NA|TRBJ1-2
TGTGCCATCAGTGAGCCCACAGCCTACTATGGCTACACCTTC
CAISEPTAYYGYTF
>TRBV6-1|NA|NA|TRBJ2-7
TGTGCCAGCAGAGGACAACTCTGGGACTACGAGCAGTACTTC
CASRGQLWDYEQYF
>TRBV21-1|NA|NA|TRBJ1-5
TGTGCCAGCAGCAACTTTTGGACAGGGAATCAGCCCCAGCATTTT
CASSNFWTGNQPQHF
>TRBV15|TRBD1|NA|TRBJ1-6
TGTGCCACCAGCCGACGGGACAGGGCTAATTCACCCCTCCACTTT
CATSRRDRANSPLHF
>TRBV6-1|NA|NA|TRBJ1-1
TGTGCCAGCAGTGGCGGGGGGTTGTGGGCTTTCTTT
CASSGGGLWAFF
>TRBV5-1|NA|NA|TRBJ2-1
TGCGCCAGCAGATCGTGGGTAACGGGGGTGTACAATGAGCAGTTCTTC
CASRSWVTGVYNEQFF
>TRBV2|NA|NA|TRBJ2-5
TGTGCCAGCAGGGAGGGCCGACGCCGAGAGACCCAGTACTTC
CASREGRRRETQYF
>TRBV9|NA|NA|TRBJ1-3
TGTGCCAGCAGCGTGAGCGGGGGCTCTGGAAACACCATATATTTT
CASSVSGGSGNTIYF
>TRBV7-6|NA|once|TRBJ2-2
TGTGCCAGCAGCTTAGCTGGAGAAGCCGGGGAGCTGTTTTTT
CASSLAGEAGELFF
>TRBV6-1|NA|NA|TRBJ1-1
TGTGCCAGCACCACACAGGGTAGGGCTTTCTTT
CASTTQGRAFF
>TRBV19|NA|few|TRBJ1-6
TGTGCCAGTAGTGAGGGGGGGAATTCACCCCTCCACTTT
CASSEGGNSPLHF
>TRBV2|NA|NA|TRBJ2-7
TGTGCCAGCAGTGAATTATCCTACGAGCAGTACTTC
CASSELSYEQYF
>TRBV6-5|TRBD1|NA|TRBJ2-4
TGTGCCAGCACCAGGGGGAACATTCAGTACTTC
CASTRGNIQYF
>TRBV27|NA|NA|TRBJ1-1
TGTGCCAGCAGTTTCCCCGCGAGGAGCACTGAAGCTTTCTTT
CASSFPARSTEAFF
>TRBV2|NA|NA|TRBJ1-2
TGTGCCAGCAGTGACGGGGAGGCCGACTATGGCTACACCTTC
CASSDGEADYGYTF
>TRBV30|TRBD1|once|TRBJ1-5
TGTGCCTGGAGTTACGGAGACAGGGGAAATCAGCCCCAGCATTTT
CAWSYGDRGNQPQHF
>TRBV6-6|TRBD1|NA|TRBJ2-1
TGTGCCAGCCGACAGGGAGCAGGGTATGAGCAGTTCTTC
CASRQGAGYEQFF
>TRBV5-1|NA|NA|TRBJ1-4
TGCGCCAGCAGCCCGGGTTCGTCCGGGTTCCATAATGAAAAACTGTTTTTT
CASSPGSSGFHNEKLFF
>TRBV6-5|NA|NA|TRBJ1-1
TGTGCCAGCCTCGGGATGAACACTGAAGCTTTCTTT
CASLGMNTEAFF
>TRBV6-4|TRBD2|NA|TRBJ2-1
TGTGCCAGCAGCCCCGGGACTAGCCTTAGGAATGAGCAGTTCTTC
CASSPGTSLRNEQFF